The 12 T cell receptor beta chains reported below all come from one sample, sequenced in a study of CD8+ T cells in alopecia areata. It was cDNA, reverse transcribed from extracted RNA, that served as the sequencing template. Sequencing used immunoSEQ multiplex PCR; TCRdb keeps in-frame clones, though not all of them. The sample consists of under 350,000 clones, over 45% of them appearing once. The treatment was: oral pan-JAK inhibitor, 5-10 mg twice daily. Sequencing was performed on CD4+ T cells sorted from blood, taken at week 24, from a patient treated with tofacitinib. The receptors were sampled from a human donor with alopecia areata.

This chain links TRBV2 with TRBJ1-5, with unresolved D. The CDR3 has 15 amino acids. Germline CDR1 reads SNHLY; CDR2 reads FYNNEI. V dropped 2 bases and J dropped 9 bases, with 17 bases sitting between them. The CDR3 sequence: CASSEYRTQYRPQHF. CDR3 sequence (DNA): TGTGCCAGCAGTGAATACCGGACGCAATATCGGCCCCAGCATTTT. The whole variable domain, filled in from reference TRBV2 and TRBJ1-5, reads EPEVTQTPSHQVTQMGQEVILRCVPISNHLYFYWYRQILGQKVEFLVSFYNNEISEKSEIFDDQFSVERPDGSNFTLKIRSTKLEDSAMYFCASSEYRTQYRPQHFGDGTRLSIL.

This clone was seen many times. The CDR3 bases are TGCAGCGTTGAAGACCGGACAGGATCTAGTGGAAACACCATATATTTT. It specifies CSVEDRTGSSGNTIYF. The genes are TRBV29-1 and TRBJ1-3; 7 nucleotides line up with TRBD1. Germline lookup yields CDR1 SQVTM and CDR2 ANQGSEA. The ends lost 0 bases at V and 3 bases at J; junction bases unmatched: 8. The CDR3 extends over 16 amino acids.

This clone was seen more than once but under ten times. This chain connects TRBV7-2 to TRBJ1-1, with D uncertain. From germline, CDR1 is SGHTA and CDR2 FQGNSA. The CDR3 consists of 13 residues. The V gene lost 5 bases and the J gene lost 3 bases, with 10 bases spanning the gap. For the CDR3, the DNA is TGTGCCAGCAGCCCAGGACTTTACACTGAAGCTTTCTTT. Translation gives CASSPGLYTEAFF. The full variable domain, completed using reference TRBV7-2 and TRBJ1-1, is GAGVSQSPSNKVTEKGKDVELRCDPISGHTALYWYRQSLGQGLEFLIYFQGNSAPDKSGLPSDRFSAERTGGSVSTLTIQRTQQEDSAVYLCASSPGLYTEAFFGQGTRLTVV.

This chain connects TRBV7-2 to TRBJ1-2; 8 positions match TRBD1. This CDR3 has 14 amino acids. CDR1 and CDR2 from the germline V gene are SGHTA and FQGNSA. J was trimmed by 4 bases and V by 3 bases; bases with no gene match: 4. The DNA for the CDR3 is TGTGCCAGCAGCTTTCAGGGGGCAGGCTATGGCTACACCTTC. This sequence encodes CASSFQGAGYGYTF.

CDR3 residues: CASSQRQGRAGANVLTF. DNA for the CDR3: TGCGCCAGCAGCCAGAGACAGGGTAGGGCTGGGGCCAACGTCCTGACTTTC. The chain employs TRBV4-1 and TRBJ2-6; 7 positions match TRBD1. The CDR3 has 17 residues. CDR1 and CDR2 from the germline V gene are MGHRA and YSYEKL. J lost 2 bases, V lost 3 bases, and 7 bases had no gene match.

The DNA of the CDR3 is TGTGCCATCTCACGACAGGGAGGAGGCGAGCAGTACTTC. This translates into CAISRQGGGEQYF. The chain carries TRBV10-3 and TRBJ2-7, with D possibly matching TRBD1 (7 bases). Per germline, CDR1 ENHRY and CDR2 SYGVKD. The CDR3 is made up of 13 amino acids. Trimming stripped 8 bases from V and 6 bases from J, with 17 bases between.

The CDR3 spells CSVETEFNWSYTF. DNA of the CDR3: TGCAGCGTAGAGACAGAATTTAACTGGAGCTACACCTTC. V gene TRBV29-1 combines with J gene TRBJ1-2; tentatively, D is TRBD1 (5 bases). The CDR3 is 13 amino acids. Trimming stripped 6 bases from V and 9 bases from J, with 20 bases between. CDR1 is SQVTM, CDR2 ANQGSEA, per germline.

The chain has TRBV30 and TRBJ1-1; D is undetermined. The CDR3 extends over 13 amino acids. Germline CDR1 GTSNPN, CDR2 SVGIG (reference sequence). V lost 1 base and J lost 1, with 7 bases in between. The CDR3 nucleotides read TGTGCCTGGAGTGGCAGGAGGAACACTGAAGCTTTCTTT. Its protein product is CAWSGRRNTEAFF.

This chain links TRBV6-1 with TRBJ1-2; no clear D gene. V was cut by 0 bases and J by 6 bases, with 14 bases left in between. The CDR3 sequence is 15 residues long. Looked up from germline, CDR1 is MNHNS and CDR2 is SASEGT. The CDR3 loop reads CASSEAPLPRDGYTF. CDR3 DNA: TGTGCCAGCAGTGAAGCTCCTCTCCCAAGGGATGGCTACACCTTC.

This clone was found a few times. V usage is TRBV5-4 and J usage is TRBJ2-3; 8 nucleotides match TRBD1. The CDR3 loop spans 17 amino acids. CDR1 SGHNT and CDR2 YYREEE come from the germline V gene (reference sequence). The ends lost 2 bases at V and 2 bases at J; junction bases unmatched: 10. CDR3 sequence reads: CASSLGQGRGDTDTQYF. CDR3 nucleotide sequence: TGTGCCAGCAGCTTAGGACAGGGACGGGGAGACACAGATACGCAGTATTTT.

The genes are TRBV30 and TRBJ2-2, with TRBD2 identical over 11 bases. The CDR3 has 17 amino acids. Germline trimming cut 3 bases from V and 4 bases from J; bases unmatched to any gene: 10. The germline V gene encodes CDR1 GTSNPN and CDR2 SVGIG (reference sequence). CDR3 nucleotides: TGTGCCTGGAGATCAACAGGTGGGACTAGCGGCACCGGGGAGCTGTTTTTT. Its translation: CAWRSTGGTSGTGELFF.

The rearrangement joins TRBV6-5 to TRBJ1-6, with TRBD1 as a possible D gene (5 bases). The length of the CDR3 is 14 residues. Germline CDR1 and CDR2: MNHEY and SVGAGI. Trimming shortened V by 5 bases and J by 9 bases, and 14 bases separated the two germline ends. Written as DNA, the CDR3 is TGTGCCAGCAGTCGAGGCGAAGGGGTTTCACCCCTCCACTTT. Its protein product is CASSRGEGVSPLHF.